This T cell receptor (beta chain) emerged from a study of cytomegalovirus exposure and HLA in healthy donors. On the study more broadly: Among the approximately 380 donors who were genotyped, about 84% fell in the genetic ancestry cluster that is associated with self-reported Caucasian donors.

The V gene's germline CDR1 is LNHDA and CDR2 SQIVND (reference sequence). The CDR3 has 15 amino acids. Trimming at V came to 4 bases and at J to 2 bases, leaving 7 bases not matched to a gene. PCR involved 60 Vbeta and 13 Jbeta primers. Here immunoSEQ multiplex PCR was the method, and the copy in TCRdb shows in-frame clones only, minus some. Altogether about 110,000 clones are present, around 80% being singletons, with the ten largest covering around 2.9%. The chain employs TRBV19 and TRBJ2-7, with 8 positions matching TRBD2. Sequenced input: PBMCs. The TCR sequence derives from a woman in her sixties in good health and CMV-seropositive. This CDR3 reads CASSKSLAGPYEQYF. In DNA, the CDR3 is TGTGCCAGTAGTAAATCATTAGCGGGACCCTACGAGCAGTACTTC.